This entry concerns a single T cell receptor (beta chain). Its matching antigen is unknown. There are 15 residues in the CDR3. Per germline, CDR1 MGHRA and CDR2 YSYEKL. After removal of 3 bases from V and 2 bases from J, the junction contained 6 bases not matched to a gene. This sample is drawn from a study of Ad26.COV2.S vaccination and SARS-CoV-2 variants. Study overall: Donor joined the COV1001 Ad26.COV2.S trial arm.

Study-wide findings and caveats: It is possible that the TCR breadth and depth analyses underestimated the total T cell responses.

Stated treatment: some 20 received Ad26.COV2.S at low or high dose, single or two shots; roughly 5 received placebo; per-sample allocation not given. Each sample was drawn 63 days after the first injection (of vaccine or placebo). The shot given was an Ad26 vector that makes Wuhan-strain SARS-CoV-2 spike. Sequencing was performed with immunoSEQ multiplex PCR; in TCRdb, only in-frame clones are kept and a portion is missing. Altogether 350,000 to 450,000 clones are present, 80% to 90% being singletons, with the ten largest covering around 7%. This clonotype originated in a person between 18 and 65 years old who received the Ad26.COV2.S COVID-19 vaccine or a placebo. The chain has TRBV4-1 and TRBJ1-2; 7 bases match TRBD1. The sample consisted of peripheral blood, taken in a trial of Ad26.COV2.S vaccine versus placebo. The CDR3 loop is CASSHPQTGNYGYTF. DNA of the CDR3: TGCGCCAGCAGCCATCCGCAGACAGGGAACTATGGCTACACCTTC.